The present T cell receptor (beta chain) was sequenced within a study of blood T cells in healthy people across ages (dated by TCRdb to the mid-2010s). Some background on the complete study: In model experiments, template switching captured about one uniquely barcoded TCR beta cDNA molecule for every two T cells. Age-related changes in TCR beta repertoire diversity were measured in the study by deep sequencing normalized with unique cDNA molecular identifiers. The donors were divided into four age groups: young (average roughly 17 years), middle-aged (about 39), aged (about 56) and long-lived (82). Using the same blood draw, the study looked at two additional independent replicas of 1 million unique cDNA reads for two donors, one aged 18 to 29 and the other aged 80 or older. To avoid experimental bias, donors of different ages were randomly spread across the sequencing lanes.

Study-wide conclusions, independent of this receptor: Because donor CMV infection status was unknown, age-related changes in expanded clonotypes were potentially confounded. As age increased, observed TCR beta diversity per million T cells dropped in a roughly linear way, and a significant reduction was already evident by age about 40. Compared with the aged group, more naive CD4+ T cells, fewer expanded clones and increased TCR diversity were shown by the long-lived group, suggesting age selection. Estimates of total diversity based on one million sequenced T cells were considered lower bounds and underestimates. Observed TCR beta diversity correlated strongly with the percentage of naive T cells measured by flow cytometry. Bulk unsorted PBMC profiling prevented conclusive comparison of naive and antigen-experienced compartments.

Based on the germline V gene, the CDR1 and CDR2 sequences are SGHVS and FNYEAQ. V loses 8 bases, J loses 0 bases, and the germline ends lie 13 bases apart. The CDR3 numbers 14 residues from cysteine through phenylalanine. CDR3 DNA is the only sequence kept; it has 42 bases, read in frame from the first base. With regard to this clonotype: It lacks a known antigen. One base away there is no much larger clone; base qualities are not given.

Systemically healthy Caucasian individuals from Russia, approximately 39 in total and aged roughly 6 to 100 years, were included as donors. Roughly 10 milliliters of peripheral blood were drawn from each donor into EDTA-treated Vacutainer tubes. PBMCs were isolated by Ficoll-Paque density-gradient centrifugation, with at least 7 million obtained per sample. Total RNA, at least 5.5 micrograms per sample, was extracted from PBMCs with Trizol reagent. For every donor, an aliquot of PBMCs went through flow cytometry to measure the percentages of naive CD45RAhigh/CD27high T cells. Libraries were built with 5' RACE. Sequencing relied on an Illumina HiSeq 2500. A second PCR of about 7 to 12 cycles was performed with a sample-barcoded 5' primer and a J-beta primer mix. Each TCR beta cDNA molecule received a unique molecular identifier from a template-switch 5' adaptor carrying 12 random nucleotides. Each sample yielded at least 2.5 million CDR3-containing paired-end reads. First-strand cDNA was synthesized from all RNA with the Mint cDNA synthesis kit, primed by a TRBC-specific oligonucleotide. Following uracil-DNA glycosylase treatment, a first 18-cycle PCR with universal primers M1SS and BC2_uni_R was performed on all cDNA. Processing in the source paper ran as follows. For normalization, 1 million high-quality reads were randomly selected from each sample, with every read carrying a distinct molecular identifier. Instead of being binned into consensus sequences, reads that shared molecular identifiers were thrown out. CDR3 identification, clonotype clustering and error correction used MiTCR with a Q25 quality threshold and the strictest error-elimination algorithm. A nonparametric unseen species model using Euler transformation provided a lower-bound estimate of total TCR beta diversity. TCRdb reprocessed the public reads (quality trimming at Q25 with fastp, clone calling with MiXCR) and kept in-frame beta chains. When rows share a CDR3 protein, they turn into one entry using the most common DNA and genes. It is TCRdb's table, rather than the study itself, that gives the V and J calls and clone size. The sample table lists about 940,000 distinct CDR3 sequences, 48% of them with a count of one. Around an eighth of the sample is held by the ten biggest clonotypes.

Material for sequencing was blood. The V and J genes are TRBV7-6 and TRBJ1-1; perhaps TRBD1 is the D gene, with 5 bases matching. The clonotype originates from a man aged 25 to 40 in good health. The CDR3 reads CASAAGGVNTEAFF. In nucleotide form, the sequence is TGTGCCAGCGCAGCGGGGGGAGTGAACACTGAAGCTTTCTTT.